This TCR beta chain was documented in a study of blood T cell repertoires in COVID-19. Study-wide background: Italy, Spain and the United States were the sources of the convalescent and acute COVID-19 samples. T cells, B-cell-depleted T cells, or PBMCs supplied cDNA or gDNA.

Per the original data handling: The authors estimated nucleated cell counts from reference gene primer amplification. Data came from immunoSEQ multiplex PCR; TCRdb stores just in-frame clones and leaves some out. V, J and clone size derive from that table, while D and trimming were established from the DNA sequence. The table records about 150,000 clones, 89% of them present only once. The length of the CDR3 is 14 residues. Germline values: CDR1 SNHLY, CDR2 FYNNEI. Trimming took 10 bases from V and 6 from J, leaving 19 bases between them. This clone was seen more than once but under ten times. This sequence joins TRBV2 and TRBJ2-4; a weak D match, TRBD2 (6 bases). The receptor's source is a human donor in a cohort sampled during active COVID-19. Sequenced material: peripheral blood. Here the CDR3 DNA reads TGTGCCATCACAACGGAGGGGCCGGGAAACATTCAGTACTTC. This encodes CAITTEGPGNIQYF.